Sequencing of this T cell receptor (beta chain) was carried out in a study of cytomegalovirus exposure and HLA in healthy donors. This PCR relied on a set of 60 Vbeta primers and 13 Jbeta primers. TCRdb's copy holds only in-frame clones and misses some; the assay was immunoSEQ multiplex PCR. The table lists roughly 120,000 clones, over 60% of them singletons. Trimming removed 6 bases from V and 6 bases from J, with 14 bases in between. The CDR3 consists of 13 residues. CDR1 MNHNS and CDR2 SASEGT come from the germline V gene. The sequenced sample consisted of PBMCs. The chain joins TRBV6-1 to TRBJ1-2; tentative D call: TRBD1 (5 bases). The TCR originated in a man in his sixties in good health and CMV-seropositive. The chain's CDR3 is CASRLQVPNGYTF. DNA of the CDR3: TGTGCCAGCAGACTACAGGTTCCAAATGGCTACACCTTC.